A selection of T cell receptor beta chains follows, all from one sample in a study of blood T cell repertoires in COVID-19. Produced via immunoSEQ multiplex PCR; TCRdb's table is partial and in-frame only. The sample includes about 62,000 clones, roughly 89% of them seen just once. The sequencing sample was made of peripheral blood. The receptors here all came from a woman at least 80 years old with acute or convalescent COVID-19. Each CDR3 is given with its conserved first and last residue. Fields, in order: V gene, clone size, D gene, J gene, CDR3 DNA, CDR3 protein. A D gene is named only where the DNA matches it firmly. Clone size is not always given. Where it is, it says once, few, many or a class for expanded clones.

TRBV19,NA,TRBD2,TRBJ2-7,TGTGCCAGTAGTATAGCTAGCGGGGCGAGCTCCTACGAGCAGTACTTC,CASSIASGASSYEQYF
TRBV15,NA,NA,TRBJ2-1,TGTGCCACCAGCAGGCGCGGACTGGGCGTAGGTTTTGAGCAGTTCTTC,CATSRRGLGVGFEQFF
TRBV27,NA,NA,TRBJ1-1,TGTGCCAGCAGTCTAACGGGGGGCTGGGGTACTGAAGCTTTCTTT,CASSLTGGWGTEAFF
TRBV28,NA,TRBD1,TRBJ1-5,TGTGCCAGCAGTATACAGGGGCCCCGTGGCAATCAGCCCCAGCATTTT,CASSIQGPRGNQPQHF
TRBV7-2,NA,NA,TRBJ2-3,TGTGCCAGCAGCTTAGGGCAGGGCTTAATAGGGACAGATACGCAGTATTTT,CASSLGQGLIGTDTQYF
TRBV28,NA,NA,TRBJ2-5,TGTGCCAGCAGTTTGCACCCTCCCCCGGGGGTTCGAGAGACCCAGTACTTC,CASSLHPPPGVRETQYF
TRBV6-6,NA,NA,TRBJ2-4,TGTGCCAGCAGTTACTTTAGAGCCAAAAACATTCAGTACTTC,CASSYFRAKNIQYF
TRBV19,NA,TRBD1,TRBJ1-4,TGTGCCAGTAGCGACAGGGTGCAAGGCAGTAATGAAAAACTGTTTTTT,CASSDRVQGSNEKLFF
TRBV30,NA,TRBD2,TRBJ2-1,TGTGCCTGGAGAGGACTAGCGGGCACAGATGAGCAGTTCTTC,CAWRGLAGTDEQFF
TRBV7-2,NA,TRBD2,TRBJ2-5,TGTGCCAGCAGCTCGGTGGGTTGGGGGGGAGAGACCCAGTACTTC,CASSSVGWGGETQYF
TRBV30,NA,NA,TRBJ1-2,TGTGCCTGGAGTCCAGGGGTCTATGGCTACACCTTC,CAWSPGVYGYTF
TRBV6-6,once,TRBD2,TRBJ2-7,TGTGCCAGCAGTCAATCTATGGGGACTAGCGGGAGCTACGAGCAGTACTTC,CASSQSMGTSGSYEQYF
TRBV5-5,few,TRBD1,TRBJ2-7,TGTGCCAGCAGCTTGGAGGGGGCCTTATTCTACGAGCAGTACTTC,CASSLEGALFYEQYF
TRBV12-3/TRBV12-4,NA,NA,TRBJ2-1,TGTGCCAGCACCCAGGGGGGCTACAATGAGCAGTTCTTC,CASTQGGYNEQFF
TRBV11-2,NA,NA,TRBJ1-1,TGTGCCAGCAGCTCCACTCTAAACACTGAAGCTTTCTTT,CASSSTLNTEAFF
TRBV18,NA,TRBD2,TRBJ2-7,TGTGCCAGCTCACCCGTCCCGGGACTAGCGGGGGGTTACGAGCAGTACTTC,CASSPVPGLAGGYEQYF
TRBV23-1,NA,TRBD1,TRBJ1-4,TGCGCCAGCAGTCGCGACAGGGCTGATAATGAAAAACTGTTTTTT,CASSRDRADNEKLFF
TRBV5-1,NA,TRBD2,TRBJ2-3,TGCGCCAGCAGCTTGGGAATGACTAGCGATGAAGATACGCAGTATTTT,CASSLGMTSDEDTQYF
TRBV6-5,NA,NA,TRBJ1-3,TGTGCCAGCACCCGGGGGTCTGGAAACACCATATATTTT,CASTRGSGNTIYF
TRBV28,NA,NA,TRBJ2-7,TGTGCCAGCAGCAAAAGCGGACGGAACTACGAGCAGTACTTC,CASSKSGRNYEQYF
TRBV5-1,NA,NA,TRBJ1-6,TGCGCCAGCAGCTTTGACAGTGTGCGAAATTCACCCCTCCACTTT,CASSFDSVRNSPLHF
TRBV6-6,NA,TRBD1,TRBJ1-5,TGTGCCAGCAGTCCGGGACAGGGCCCATTTACCAATCAGCCCCAGCATTTT,CASSPGQGPFTNQPQHF
TRBV5-4,NA,TRBD1,TRBJ1-2,TGTGCCAGCAGTACCCAGGGGGCGGCGTATGGCTACACCTTC,CASSTQGAAYGYTF
TRBV7-3,few,TRBD2,TRBJ2-5,TGTGCCAGCAGCTTACTAGCGGGGAAACAAGAGACCCAGTACTTC,CASSLLAGKQETQYF
TRBV7-3,NA,TRBD1,TRBJ1-2,TGTGCCAGCAGCTCCATCGCTCGGCCTACCCGGGGACAGGACTATGGCTACACCTTC,CASSSIARPTRGQDYGYTF
TRBV10-3,NA,TRBD1,TRBJ1-6,TGTGCCGCTGGACAGGGGGCTCTTATCTATAATTCACCCCTCCACTTT,CAAGQGALIYNSPLHF
TRBV5-1,once,TRBD1,TRBJ1-2,TGCGCCAGCAGTCCGGCAAGGGGGCCCCATGGCTACACCTTC,CASSPARGPHGYTF